This T cell receptor beta chain was documented in a study of T cells in women clearing cervical HPV infection. Study background: HLA type stays a possible confounder, typing being limited.

immunoSEQ multiplex PCR used an average of 1200 ng genomic DNA. Using immunoSEQ multiplex PCR, the repertoire was profiled, and TCRdb retains in-frame clones only, with some absent. The sample is made up of about 39,000 clones, and the top ten hold 6% to 6.5% of it. In the case of this clone: Its specificity is not known. The sequenced fragment ends 3 residues before the CDR3 boundary, so the rest is inferred from the germline J gene.

The CDR3 loop spans 12 amino acids. Trimming left V 8 bases short and J 7 bases short, with 9 bases between. Germline V gives CDR1 SNHLY, CDR2 FYNNEI. Study observations and caveats: Controls had more TRBV6-7 (approximately 0.15%) than cases (about 0.11%).

The sample consisted of blood buffy coat. The chain carries TRBV2 and TRBJ1-6, with D possibly TRBD1 on 6 matching bases. The source of this sequence is a woman between 18 and 70 years old with a cervical HPV16 infection that either progressed to CIN3+ or cleared (not recorded which). Incomplete CDR3 DNA: TGTGCCAGCTCCGGGACAAATTCACCC. Protein: CASSGTNSP. The whole CDR3 protein reads CASSGTNSPLHF.